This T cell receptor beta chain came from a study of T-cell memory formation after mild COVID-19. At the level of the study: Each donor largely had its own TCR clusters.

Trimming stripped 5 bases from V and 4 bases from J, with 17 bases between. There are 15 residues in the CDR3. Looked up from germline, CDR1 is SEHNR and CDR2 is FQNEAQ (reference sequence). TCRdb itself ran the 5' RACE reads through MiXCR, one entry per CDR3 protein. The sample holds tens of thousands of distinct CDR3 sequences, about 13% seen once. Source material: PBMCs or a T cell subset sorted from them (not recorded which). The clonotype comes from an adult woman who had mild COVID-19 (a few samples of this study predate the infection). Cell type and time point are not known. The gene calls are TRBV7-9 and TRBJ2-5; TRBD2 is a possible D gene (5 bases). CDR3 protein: CASSPEDRVVETQYF. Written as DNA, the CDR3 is TGTGCCAGCAGCCCGGAGGATCGGGTCGTAGAGACCCAGTACTTC.